The rows below give T cell receptor beta chains drawn from one sample of a study of T cell changes during pregnancy in multiple sclerosis. Libraries were prepared by immunoSEQ multiplex PCR; TCRdb keeps only in-frame clonotypes and omits some of them. The sample includes approximately 40,000 clones, about 91% seen only once; the top ten take about 11%. The sample consisted of CD8+ T cells from peripheral blood mononuclear cells, taken in the third trimester of pregnancy. The receptors were sampled from a female donor with multiple sclerosis, enrolled in a pregnancy study. The CDR3 runs from the conserved cysteine through the conserved F or W. The order of the fields is V gene, D gene, CDR3 length, clone size, J gene, CDR3 DNA, CDR3 protein. The D gene is left open where the match is weak. Clone size appears in some rows only: once, few, many, or a class for an expanded clone.

TRBV30	TRBD1	13	-	TRBJ1-5	TGTGCCTGGAGCCGACAGGGGCGACAGCCCCAGCATTTT	CAWSRQGRQPQHF
TRBV2	TRBD2	17	-	TRBJ2-2	TGTGCCAGCAGTGAGAGGCTAGCGGGAGAGTACACCGGGGAGCTGTTTTTT	CASSERLAGEYTGELFF
TRBV27	TRBD1	13	-	TRBJ2-7	TGTGCCAGCAGTTTAGGGGACAGCTACGAGCAGTACTTC	CASSLGDSYEQYF
TRBV5-1	-	13	-	TRBJ2-7	TGCGCTAGTAGGGAGCCGATGTCCTACGAGCAGTACTTC	CASREPMSYEQYF
TRBV29-1	TRBD1	14	-	TRBJ2-2	TGCAGCGTTGCCAGGACAGGGGTTACCGGGGAGCTGTTTTTT	CSVARTGVTGELFF
TRBV7-8	-	12	-	TRBJ1-1	TGTGCCAGCAGCTTAGTGAGGGCTGAAGCTTTCTTT	CASSLVRAEAFF
TRBV19	TRBD1	14	medium-sized	TRBJ1-1	TGTGCCAGTAGTATCGGACAGGGTGCCACTGAAGCTTTCTTT	CASSIGQGATEAFF
TRBV7-9	TRBD2	16	-	TRBJ2-1	TGTGCCAGCAGCTTAGAGGGACTAGCGGGAAGTAATGAGCAGTTCTTC	CASSLEGLAGSNEQFF
TRBV6-6	-	13	-	TRBJ1-2	TGTGCCAGCAGTCCAGCAGGCTCCTATGGCTACACCTTC	CASSPAGSYGYTF
TRBV25-1	-	16	once	TRBJ2-3	TGTGCCAGCAGTGATGGACTTTCTGGGTATTCAGATACGCAGTATTTT	CASSDGLSGYSDTQYF
TRBV4-3	-	15	-	TRBJ2-7	TGCGCCAGCAGCCCAATCGGACAGTCTCCCTACGAGCAGTACTTC	CASSPIGQSPYEQYF
TRBV29-1	TRBD1	16	-	TRBJ2-7	TGCAGCGTTGAAGGGCGTACGGAGACAGGGCCCTACGAGCAGTACTTC	CSVEGRTETGPYEQYF
TRBV2	TRBD1	14	-	TRBJ2-1	TGTGCCAGCAGGTGGGACAGGGGGGTCAATGAGCAGTTCTTC	CASRWDRGVNEQFF
TRBV7-9	TRBD1	15	-	TRBJ1-1	TGTGCCAGCAGCTCTCGACAGGGTACGAACACTGAAGCTTTCTTT	CASSSRQGTNTEAFF
TRBV5-4	-	16	-	TRBJ2-3	TGTGCCAGCAGCTTGGAAAACTACCTTAGCACAGATACGCAGTATTTT	CASSLENYLSTDTQYF
TRBV5-1	-	17	-	TRBJ2-7	TGCGCCAGCAGCTTGGGTGGGGTTCCAGCGGGTCGCTACGAGCAGTACTTC	CASSLGGVPAGRYEQYF
TRBV5-1	TRBD1	15	once	TRBJ2-7	TGCGCCAGCAGCTCCAACCAACGGACAGGGTCGGAGCAGTACTTC	CASSSNQRTGSEQYF
TRBV7-9	TRBD2	14	-	TRBJ2-2	TGTGCCAGCAGCCCCGGGACTAGCCCCGGGGAGCTGTTTTTT	CASSPGTSPGELFF
TRBV2	-	14	-	TRBJ2-7	TGTGCCAGCAGTCCCCGGGACATTTCCTACGAGCAGTACTTC	CASSPRDISYEQYF
TRBV28	-	15	-	TRBJ2-5	TGTGCCAGCAGTTTATACAGGGAGGGAATAGAGACCCAGTACTTC	CASSLYREGIETQYF
TRBV6-5	TRBD1	14	-	TRBJ2-5	TGTGCCAGCAGTGAGACAGGGGGTCAAGAGACCCAGTACTTC	CASSETGGQETQYF
TRBV6-5	TRBD2	12	-	TRBJ2-7	TGTGCCAGCAGTCGGACTAGCCAGGCGCAGTACTTC	CASSRTSQAQYF
TRBV9	TRBD1	15	-	TRBJ1-2	TGTGCCAGCAGCCCACCAAGTATAGGGGGCTCTGGCTACACCTTC	CASSPPSIGGSGYTF
TRBV19	TRBD2	15	-	TRBJ2-1	TGTGCCAGTAGTAATTTAGCGGGAGTGTATAATGAGCAGTTCTTC	CASSNLAGVYNEQFF
TRBV13	TRBD2	15	-	TRBJ2-7	TGTGCCAGCAGTTTACAGAGCGGGGGTTTTTACGAGCAGTACTTC	CASSLQSGGFYEQYF
TRBV4-2	TRBD2	16	many	TRBJ2-1	TGTGCCAGCAGCCAAGATGGACTAGCGGGGGGGAATGAGCAGTTCTTC	CASSQDGLAGGNEQFF
TRBV25-1	-	12	-	TRBJ2-3	TGTGCCAGTGGACAGACCACAGATACGCAGTATTTT	CASGQTTDTQYF
TRBV7-9	-	13	-	TRBJ2-1	TGTGCCAGCAGCTTAGACGCCGGGAATGAGCAGTTCTTC	CASSLDAGNEQFF
TRBV5-4	-	13	-	TRBJ2-7	TGTGCCAGCAGCTTGAGTGACAACTACGAGCAGTACTTC	CASSLSDNYEQYF
TRBV10-3	-	15	-	TRBJ2-6	TGTGCCATCAGCGAGGGGGAGTCTGGGGCCAACGTCCTGACTTTC	CAISEGESGANVLTF
TRBV9	TRBD2	13	-	TRBJ2-3	TGTGCCAGCAGCATCGGGGGGGGAGATACGCAGTATTTT	CASSIGGGDTQYF
TRBV4-1	TRBD2	15	-	TRBJ2-3	TGCGCCAGCAGCCACAGGGTAGCGGGACGGCATACGCAGTATTTT	CASSHRVAGRHTQYF
TRBV6-1	TRBD1	14	-	TRBJ1-2	TGTGCCAGCAGTGAATTGGGACAGCTCGGGGGCTACACCTTC	CASSELGQLGGYTF
TRBV7-2	TRBD2	17	-	TRBJ2-3	TGTGCCAGCAGCACCCCTACCAGCGGGGGGCCCACAGATACGCAGTATTTT	CASSTPTSGGPTDTQYF
TRBV4-3	-	15	-	TRBJ1-5	TGCGCCAGCAGCCAAGATTCACAGTCCAATCAGCCCCAGCATTTT	CASSQDSQSNQPQHF
TRBV19	-	12	-	TRBJ1-1	TGTGCCAGCGCCGCCGGTTGGACTGAAGCTTTCTTT	CASAAGWTEAFF
TRBV5-6	TRBD2	18	-	TRBJ2-4	TGTGCCAGCAGCTATGGGACTAGCGGACACGACACGGAAGACATTCAGTACTTC	CASSYGTSGHDTEDIQYF
TRBV6-5	TRBD1	16	-	TRBJ2-2	TGTGCCAGCAGTTATATAGGACAGGGGGCTACCGGGGAGCTGTTTTTT	CASSYIGQGATGELFF
TRBV25-1	-	15	-	TRBJ1-2	TGTGCCAGCAGTTGGGCCGACAGCCCTAACTATGGCTACACCTTC	CASSWADSPNYGYTF
TRBV4-1	TRBD1	17	-	TRBJ1-5	TGCGCCAGCAGCCGATCCGATTGGGACAGCGGGAGGCAGCCCCAGCATTTT	CASSRSDWDSGRQPQHF
TRBV5-6	TRBD2	16	once	TRBJ2-3	TGTGCCAGCAGCTTGTCCCGGGAGGGATACACAGATACGCAGTATTTT	CASSLSREGYTDTQYF
TRBV5-6	TRBD1	16	once	TRBJ2-7	TGTGCCAGCAGCTTGGCCTTGGCAGGGGGCACGTGGGAGCAGTACTTC	CASSLALAGGTWEQYF
TRBV7-9	TRBD1	13	-	TRBJ1-2	TGTGCCAGCAGCTTGACAGGGTCCTATGGCTACACCTTC	CASSLTGSYGYTF
TRBV19	TRBD2	15	-	TRBJ2-1	TGTGCCAGTAGCCTAACTAGCGGGAATTTCAATGAGCAGTTCTTC	CASSLTSGNFNEQFF
TRBV6-1	-	14	-	TRBJ2-7	TGTGCCAGCAGTGCGACGACAGATTATTACGAGCAGTACTTC	CASSATTDYYEQYF
TRBV11-3	TRBD1	18	-	TRBJ1-2	TGTGCCAGCAGCTTCCGATTACTGAGGCACAGGGGTAACTATGGCTACACCTTC	CASSFRLLRHRGNYGYTF
TRBV6-1	TRBD2	19	-	TRBJ2-7	TGTGCCAGCAGTGAACTAAGGGGCGGACTAGCGGGGCCCTCCTACGAGCAGTACTTC	CASSELRGGLAGPSYEQYF
TRBV18	-	16	-	TRBJ2-7	TGTGCCAGCTCACCGGCGACAGGTCAGGCGCGGTACGAGCAGTACTTC	CASSPATGQARYEQYF
TRBV10-2	-	14	-	TRBJ2-5	TGCGCCAGCTCTGGGTCAATAGGGGCCGAGACCCAGTACTTC	CASSGSIGAETQYF
TRBV5-6	TRBD1	14	-	TRBJ2-7	TGTGCCAGCAGTCTTGACAGGGCCCCCTACGAGCAGTACTTC	CASSLDRAPYEQYF
TRBV15	-	16	-	TRBJ2-1	TGTGCCACCAGCAGAGATCAGGGCGCTAGTGGGAATGAGCAGTTCTTC	CATSRDQGASGNEQFF
TRBV7-9	-	14	-	TRBJ2-7	TGTGCCAGCAGCTTAGCCAGGGAAGTGGACGAGCAGTACTTC	CASSLAREVDEQYF
TRBV27	TRBD2	16	-	TRBJ2-1	TGTGCCAGCAGTTTAACCCCGGGACTACTCTACAATGAGCAGTTCTTC	CASSLTPGLLYNEQFF
TRBV6-1	TRBD2	17	-	TRBJ2-7	TGTGCCAGCAGTGAGGCGGGAGAAATAGACCCTTCCTACGAGCAGTACTTC	CASSEAGEIDPSYEQYF
TRBV5-4	-	13	once	TRBJ1-1	TGTGCCAGCAGCTTTGAGAGGGGCCGGGAGGCTTTCTTT	CASSFERGREAFF